This T cell receptor beta chain derives from a study of control samples from healthy donors and cancer patients. Data came from immunoSEQ multiplex PCR; TCRdb stores just in-frame clones and leaves some out. The table records roughly 120,000 clones, around 87% of them present only once. This CDR3 region has 15 residues. Germline V gives CDR1 ENHRY, CDR2 SYGVKD. V gave up 4 bases and J gave up 3 bases; unmatched junction bases: 7. The clonotype originates from a woman aged 45-65 years with colorectal cancer. Source material: PBMCs. The chain recombines TRBV10-3 with TRBJ1-2; 8 bases are shared with TRBD1. As DNA, the CDR3 is TGTGCCATCAGTGTCAAAATGACAGGGGACTATGGCTACACCTTC. As protein: CAISVKMTGDYGYTF.